This T cell receptor beta chain was identified during a study of T cell repertoires in cytomegalovirus infection. The length of the CDR3 is 14 residues. Germline V gene sequence: CDR1 SGHVS, CDR2 FNYEAQ. With 5 bases removed from V and 3 bases from J, the gap between germline ends came to 14 bases. TCRdb re-analysed the reads in MiXCR, keeping a single row per CDR3 protein. This table holds about 260,000 distinct CDR3 sequences, roughly an eighth found once. The sample holds many counts of this clonotype. The sequenced material came from PBMCs. This sequence was found in a human donor in good health (CMV status not recorded). Some clones in this sample may be carry-over from other donors' samples. This rearrangement joins TRBV7-6 to TRBJ2-7; possible D gene TRBD1, 6 bases. The CDR3 DNA sequence: TGTGCCAGCAGCCAACATCAACAGGGCTACGAGCAGTACTTC. It translates to CASSQHQQGYEQYF.